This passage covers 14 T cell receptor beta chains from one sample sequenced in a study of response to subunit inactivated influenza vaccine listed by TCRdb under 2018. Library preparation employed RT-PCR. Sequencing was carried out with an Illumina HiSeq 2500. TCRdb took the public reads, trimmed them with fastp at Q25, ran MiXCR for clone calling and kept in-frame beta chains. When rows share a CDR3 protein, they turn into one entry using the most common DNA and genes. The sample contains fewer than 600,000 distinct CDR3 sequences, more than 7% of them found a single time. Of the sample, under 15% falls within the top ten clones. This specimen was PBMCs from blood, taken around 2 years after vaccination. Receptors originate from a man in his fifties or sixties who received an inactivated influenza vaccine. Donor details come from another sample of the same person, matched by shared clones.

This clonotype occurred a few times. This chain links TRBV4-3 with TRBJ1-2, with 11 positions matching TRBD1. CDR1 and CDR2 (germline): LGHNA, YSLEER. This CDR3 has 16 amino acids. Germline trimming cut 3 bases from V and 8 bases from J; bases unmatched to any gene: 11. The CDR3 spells CASSHPRGQGAEGYTF. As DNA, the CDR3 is TGCGCCAGCAGCCATCCCCGCGGACAGGGGGCAGAGGGCTACACCTTC.

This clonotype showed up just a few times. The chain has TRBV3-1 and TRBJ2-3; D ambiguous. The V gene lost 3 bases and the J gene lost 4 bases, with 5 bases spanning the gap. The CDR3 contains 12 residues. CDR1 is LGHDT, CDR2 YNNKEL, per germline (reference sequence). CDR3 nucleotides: TGTGCCAGCAGCCACCCCCCAGATACGCAGTATTTT. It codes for CASSHPPDTQYF.

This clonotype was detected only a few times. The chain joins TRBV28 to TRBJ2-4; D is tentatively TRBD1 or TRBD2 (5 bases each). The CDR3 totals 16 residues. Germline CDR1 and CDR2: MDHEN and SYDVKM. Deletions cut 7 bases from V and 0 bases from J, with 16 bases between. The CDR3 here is CASTTRGQLAKNIQYF. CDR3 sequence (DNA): TGTGCCAGCACCACCCGGGGCCAGTTAGCCAAAAACATTCAGTACTTC.

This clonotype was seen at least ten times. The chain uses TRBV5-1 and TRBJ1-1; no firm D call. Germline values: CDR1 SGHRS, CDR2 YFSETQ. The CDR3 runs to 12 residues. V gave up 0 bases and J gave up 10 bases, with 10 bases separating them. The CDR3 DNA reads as TGCGCCAGCAGCTTGGAGGGTGAAGGAGCTTTCTTT. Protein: CASSLEGEGAFF.

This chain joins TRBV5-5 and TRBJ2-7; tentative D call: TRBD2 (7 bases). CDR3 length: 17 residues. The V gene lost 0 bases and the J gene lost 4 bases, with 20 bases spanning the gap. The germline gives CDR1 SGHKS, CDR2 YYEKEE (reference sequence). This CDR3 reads CASSLAQGLGLGYEQYF. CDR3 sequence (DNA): TGTGCCAGCAGCTTGGCCCAGGGGCTCGGACTAGGGTACGAGCAGTACTTC.

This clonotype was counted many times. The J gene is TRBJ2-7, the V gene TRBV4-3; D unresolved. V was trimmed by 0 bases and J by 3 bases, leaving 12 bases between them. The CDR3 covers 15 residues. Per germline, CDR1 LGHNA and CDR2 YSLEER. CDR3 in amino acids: CASSQESAVGYEQYF. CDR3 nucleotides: TGCGCCAGCAGCCAAGAAAGCGCTGTAGGCTACGAGCAGTACTTC.

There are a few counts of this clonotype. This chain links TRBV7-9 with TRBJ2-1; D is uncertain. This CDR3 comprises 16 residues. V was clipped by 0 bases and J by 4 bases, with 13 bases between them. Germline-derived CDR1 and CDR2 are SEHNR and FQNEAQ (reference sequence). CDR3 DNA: TGTGCCAGCAGCTTAGCGCCCCCCGGACCTTACAATGAGCAGTTCTTC. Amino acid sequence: CASSLAPPGPYNEQFF.

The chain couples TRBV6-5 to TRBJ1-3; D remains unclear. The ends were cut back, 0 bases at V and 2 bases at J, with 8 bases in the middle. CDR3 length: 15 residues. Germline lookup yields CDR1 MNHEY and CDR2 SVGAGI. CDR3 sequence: CASSYSSRAGNTIYF. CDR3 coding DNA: TGTGCCAGCAGTTACTCGTCAAGGGCTGGAAACACCATATATTTT.

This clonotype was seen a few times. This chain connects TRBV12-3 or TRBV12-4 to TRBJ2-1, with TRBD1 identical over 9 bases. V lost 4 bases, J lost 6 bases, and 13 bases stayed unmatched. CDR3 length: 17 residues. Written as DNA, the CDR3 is TGTGCCAGCAGTTACCTCCTTCTGGGACAGGGAAGCAATGAGCAGTTCTTC. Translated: CASSYLLLGQGSNEQFF.

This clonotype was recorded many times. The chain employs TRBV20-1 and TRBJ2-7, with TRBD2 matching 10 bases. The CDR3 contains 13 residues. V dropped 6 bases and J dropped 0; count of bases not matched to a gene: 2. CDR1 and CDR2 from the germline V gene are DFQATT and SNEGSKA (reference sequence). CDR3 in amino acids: CSATSGNSYEQYF. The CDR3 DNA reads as TGCAGTGCCACTAGCGGGAACTCCTACGAGCAGTACTTC.

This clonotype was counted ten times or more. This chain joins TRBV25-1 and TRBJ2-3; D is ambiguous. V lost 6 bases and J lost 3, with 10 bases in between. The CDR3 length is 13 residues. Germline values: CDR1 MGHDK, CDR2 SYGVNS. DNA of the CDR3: TGTGCCAGCAGGCCCAGTGGGACAGATACGCAGTATTTT. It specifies CASRPSGTDTQYF. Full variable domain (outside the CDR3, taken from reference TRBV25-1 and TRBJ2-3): EADIYQTPRYLVIGTGKKITLECSQTMGHDKMYWYQQDPGMELHLIHYSYGVNSTEKGDLSSESTVSRIRTEHFPLTLESARPSHTSQYLCASRPSGTDTQYFGPGTRLTVL.

CDR3 region: CSAPVIGRVLYNEQFF. The CDR3 bases are TGCAGTGCGCCTGTGATTGGTAGGGTCCTCTACAATGAGCAGTTCTTC. The genes are TRBV20-1 and TRBJ2-1; D not resolved. There are 16 residues in the CDR3. Germline CDR1 reads DFQATT; CDR2 reads SNEGSKA (reference sequence). V lost 6 bases and J lost 3, with 21 bases in between.

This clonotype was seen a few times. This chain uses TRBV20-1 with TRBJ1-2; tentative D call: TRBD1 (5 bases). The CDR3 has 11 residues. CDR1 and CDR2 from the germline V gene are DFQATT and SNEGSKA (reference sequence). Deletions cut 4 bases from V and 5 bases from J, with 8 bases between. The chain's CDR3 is CSATGPYGYTF. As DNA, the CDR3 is TGCAGTGCTACGGGGCCGTATGGCTACACCTTC.

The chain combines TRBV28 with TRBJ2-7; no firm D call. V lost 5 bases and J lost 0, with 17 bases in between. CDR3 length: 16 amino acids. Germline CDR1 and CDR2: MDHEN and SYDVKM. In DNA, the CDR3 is TGTGCCAGCAGTCCCGCCGGCAGACCAAGCTCCTACGAGCAGTACTTC. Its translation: CASSPAGRPSSYEQYF.